This record looks at one T cell receptor (beta chain) sequence and its context. The sample originates from a study of blood T cell repertoires in COVID-19. Study-wide background: Sites across the United States, Italy and Spain contributed samples from acute and convalescent COVID-19.

V was cut by 3 bases and J by 5 bases, with 11 bases left in between. This CDR3 spans 15 amino acids. Germline loops: CDR1 MDHEN, CDR2 SYDVKM. Original handling: Reference gene primers were amplified, and this amplification served to estimate nucleated cell counts. The assay was immunoSEQ multiplex PCR, and TCRdb's table has in-frame clones only and misses some. That table supplies the V and J calls and clone size; D and trimming were determined from the DNA. The table records hundreds of thousands of clones, about four fifths of them present only once. The receptor was isolated from a woman aged 45 to 65 with acute or convalescent COVID-19. Sequencing input: peripheral blood. The chain uses TRBV28 and TRBJ1-6; TRBD1 is a possible D gene (6 bases). The CDR3 DNA reads TGTGCCAGCAGTTTGCGTCAGGGGAATAATTCACCCCTCCACTTT. Protein: CASSLRQGNNSPLHF.